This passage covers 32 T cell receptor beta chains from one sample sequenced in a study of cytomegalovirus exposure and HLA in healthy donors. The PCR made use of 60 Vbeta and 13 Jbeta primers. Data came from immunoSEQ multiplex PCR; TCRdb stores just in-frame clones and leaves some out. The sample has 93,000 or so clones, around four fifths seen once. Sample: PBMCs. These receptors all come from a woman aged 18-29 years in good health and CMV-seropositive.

The CDR3 DNA follows: TGTGCCAGCAGCTTTGGTCACTCCTATGGCTACACCTTC. Amino acids: CASSFGHSYGYTF. This sequence joins TRBV7-9 and TRBJ1-2; D gene uncertain. Trimming pared 3 bases from V and 4 bases from J, leaving 9 bases between. Germline CDR1 is SEHNR and CDR2 is FQNEAQ (reference sequence). The CDR3 sequence is 13 residues long.

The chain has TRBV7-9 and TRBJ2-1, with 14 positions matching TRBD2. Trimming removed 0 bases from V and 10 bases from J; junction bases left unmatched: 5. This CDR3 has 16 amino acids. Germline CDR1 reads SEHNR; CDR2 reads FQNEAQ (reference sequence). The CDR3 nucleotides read TGTGCCAGCAGCTTAGCTTTGGGACTAGCGGGAGCAGAGCAGTTCTTC. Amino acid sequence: CASSLALGLAGAEQFF. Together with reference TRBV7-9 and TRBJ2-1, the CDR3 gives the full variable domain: DTGVSQNPRHKITKRGQNVTFRCDPISEHNRLYWYRQTLGQGPEFLTYFQNEAQLEKSRLLSDRFSAERPKGSFSTLEIQRTEQGDSAMYLCASSLALGLAGAEQFFGPGTRLTVL.

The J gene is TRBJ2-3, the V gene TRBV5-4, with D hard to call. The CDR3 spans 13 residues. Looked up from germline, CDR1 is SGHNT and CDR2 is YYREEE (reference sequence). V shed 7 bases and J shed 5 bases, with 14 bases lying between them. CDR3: CASRDQVGDTQYF. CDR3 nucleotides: TGTGCCAGCCGAGATCAGGTTGGAGATACGCAGTATTTT.

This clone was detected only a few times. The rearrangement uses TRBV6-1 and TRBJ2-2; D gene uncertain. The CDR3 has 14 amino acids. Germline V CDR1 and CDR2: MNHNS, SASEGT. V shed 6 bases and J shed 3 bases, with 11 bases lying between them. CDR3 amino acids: CASRAVRDTGELFF. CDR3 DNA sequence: TGTGCCAGCAGAGCCGTTCGGGACACCGGGGAGCTGTTTTTT.

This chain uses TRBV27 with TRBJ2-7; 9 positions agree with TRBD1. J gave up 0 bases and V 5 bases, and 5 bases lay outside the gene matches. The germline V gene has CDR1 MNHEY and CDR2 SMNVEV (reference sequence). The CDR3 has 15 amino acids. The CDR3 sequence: CASSPRTGASYEQYF. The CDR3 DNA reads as TGTGCCAGCAGTCCCCGGACAGGGGCCTCCTACGAGCAGTACTTC.

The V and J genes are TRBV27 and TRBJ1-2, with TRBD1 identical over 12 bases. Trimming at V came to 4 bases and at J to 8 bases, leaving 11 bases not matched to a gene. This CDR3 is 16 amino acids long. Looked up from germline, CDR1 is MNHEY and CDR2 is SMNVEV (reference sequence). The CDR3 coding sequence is TGTGCCAGCAGTTCGGGACAGGGGGCGTCGTTCGGGGGCTACACCTTC. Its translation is CASSSGQGASFGGYTF.

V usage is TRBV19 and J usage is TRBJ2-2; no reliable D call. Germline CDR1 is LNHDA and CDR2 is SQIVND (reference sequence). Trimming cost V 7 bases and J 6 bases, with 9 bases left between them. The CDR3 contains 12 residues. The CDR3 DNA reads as TGTGCCAGTATGACTTCCCCCGGGGAGCTGTTTTTT. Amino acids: CASMTSPGELFF.

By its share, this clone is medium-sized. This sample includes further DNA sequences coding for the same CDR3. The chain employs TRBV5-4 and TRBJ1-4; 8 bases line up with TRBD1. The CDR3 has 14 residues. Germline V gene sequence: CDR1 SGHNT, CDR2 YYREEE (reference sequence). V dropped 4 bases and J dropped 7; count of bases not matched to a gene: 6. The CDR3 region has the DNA TGTGCCAGCAGCGTCCAGGGGGCAAGTGAAAAACTGTTTTTT. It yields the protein CASSVQGASEKLFF.

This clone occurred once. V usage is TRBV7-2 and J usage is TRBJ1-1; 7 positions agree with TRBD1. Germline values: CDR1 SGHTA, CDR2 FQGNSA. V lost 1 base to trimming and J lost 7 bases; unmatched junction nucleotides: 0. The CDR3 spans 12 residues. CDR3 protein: CASSLDRGEAFF. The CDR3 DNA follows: TGTGCCAGCAGCTTAGACAGGGGTGAAGCTTTCTTT.

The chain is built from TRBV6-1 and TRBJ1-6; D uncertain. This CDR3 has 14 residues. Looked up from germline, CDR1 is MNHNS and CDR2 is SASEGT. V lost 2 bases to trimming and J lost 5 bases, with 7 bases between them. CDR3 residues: CASSEMADNSPLHF. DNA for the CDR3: TGTGCCAGCAGTGAAATGGCAGATAATTCACCCCTCCACTTT.

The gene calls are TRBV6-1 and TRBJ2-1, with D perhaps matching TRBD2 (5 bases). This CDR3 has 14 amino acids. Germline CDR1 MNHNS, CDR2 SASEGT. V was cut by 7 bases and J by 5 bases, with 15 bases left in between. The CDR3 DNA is TGTGCCAGCAAGATTACCGGGGAAAACAATGAGCAGTTCTTC. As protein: CASKITGENNEQFF.

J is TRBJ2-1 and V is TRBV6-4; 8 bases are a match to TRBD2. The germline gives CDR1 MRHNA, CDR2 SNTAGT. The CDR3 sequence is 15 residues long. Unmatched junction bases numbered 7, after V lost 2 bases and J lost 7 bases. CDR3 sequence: CASSDVAGGRNEQFF. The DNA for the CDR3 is TGTGCCAGCAGTGACGTGGCGGGAGGTCGTAATGAGCAGTTCTTC.

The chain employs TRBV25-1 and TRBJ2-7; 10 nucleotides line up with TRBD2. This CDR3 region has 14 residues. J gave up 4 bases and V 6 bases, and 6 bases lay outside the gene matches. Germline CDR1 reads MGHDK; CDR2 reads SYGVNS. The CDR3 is CASSLPGLAYEQYF. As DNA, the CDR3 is TGTGCCAGCAGCCTTCCGGGACTAGCGTACGAGCAGTACTTC.

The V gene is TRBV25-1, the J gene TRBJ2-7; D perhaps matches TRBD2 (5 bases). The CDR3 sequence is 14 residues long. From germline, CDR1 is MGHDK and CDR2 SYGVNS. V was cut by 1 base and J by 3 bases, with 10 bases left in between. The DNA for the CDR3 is TGTGCCAGCAGTGAATCTGGCGGAGGCTACGAGCAGTACTTC. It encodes CASSESGGGYEQYF.

CDR3 loop: CAGGQSSYNEQFF. In DNA form, the CDR3 reads TGTGCCGGAGGACAGAGCTCCTACAATGAGCAGTTCTTC. The J gene is TRBJ2-1, the V gene TRBV2, with D possibly matching TRBD1 (6 bases). Looked up from germline, CDR1 is SNHLY and CDR2 is FYNNEI. The CDR3 consists of 13 residues. The V end lost 11 bases, the J end lost 0 bases, and 11 bases lay between the germline ends.

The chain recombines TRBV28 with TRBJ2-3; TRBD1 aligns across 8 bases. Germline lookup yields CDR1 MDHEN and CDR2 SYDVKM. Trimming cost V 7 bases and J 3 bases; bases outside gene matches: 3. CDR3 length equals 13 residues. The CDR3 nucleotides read TGTGCCAGCACAGGGGGCGGGACAGATACGCAGTATTTT. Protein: CASTGGGTDTQYF. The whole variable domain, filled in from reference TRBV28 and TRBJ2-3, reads DVKVTQSSRYLVKRTGEKVFLECVQDMDHENMFWYRQDPGLGLRLIYFSYDVKMKEKGDIPEGYSVSREKKERFSLILESASTNQTSMYLCASTGGGTDTQYFGPGTRLTVL.

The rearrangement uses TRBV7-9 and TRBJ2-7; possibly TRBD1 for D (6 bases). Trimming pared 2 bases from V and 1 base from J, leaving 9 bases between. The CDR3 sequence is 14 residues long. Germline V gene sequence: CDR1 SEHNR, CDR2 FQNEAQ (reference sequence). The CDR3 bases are TGTGCCAGCAGCTTAATACAGGGTTCCTACGAGCAGTACTTC. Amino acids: CASSLIQGSYEQYF.

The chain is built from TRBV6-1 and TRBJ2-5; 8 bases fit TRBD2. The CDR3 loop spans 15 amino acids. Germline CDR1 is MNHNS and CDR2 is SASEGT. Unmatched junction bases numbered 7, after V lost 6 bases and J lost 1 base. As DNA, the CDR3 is TGTGCCAGCAGGAACCTAGCGGGCCTCCAAGAGACCCAGTACTTC. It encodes CASRNLAGLQETQYF.

In DNA form, the CDR3 reads TGCGCCAGCAGCTTGGTAACGGGGAAGGAGGGGGCCAACGTCCTGACTTTC. Residues: CASSLVTGKEGANVLTF. V is TRBV5-1 and J is TRBJ2-6, with a possible D match to TRBD2 (5 bases). In germline, CDR1 is SGHRS, CDR2 YFSETQ. The CDR3 sequence is 17 residues long. V shed 0 bases and J shed 4 bases, with 14 bases lying between them.

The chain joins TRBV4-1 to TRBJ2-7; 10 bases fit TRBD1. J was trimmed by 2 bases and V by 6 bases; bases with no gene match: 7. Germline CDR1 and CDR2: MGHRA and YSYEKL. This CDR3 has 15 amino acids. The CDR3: CASRQIGQGAYEQYF. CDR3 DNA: TGCGCCAGCAGGCAGATTGGACAGGGGGCCTACGAGCAGTACTTC.

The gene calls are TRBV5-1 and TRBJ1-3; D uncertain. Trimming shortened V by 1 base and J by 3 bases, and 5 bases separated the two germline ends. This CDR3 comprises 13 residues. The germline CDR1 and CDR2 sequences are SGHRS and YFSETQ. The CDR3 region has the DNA TGCGCCAGCAGCTTGTTTAATGGAAACACCATATATTTT. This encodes CASSLFNGNTIYF.

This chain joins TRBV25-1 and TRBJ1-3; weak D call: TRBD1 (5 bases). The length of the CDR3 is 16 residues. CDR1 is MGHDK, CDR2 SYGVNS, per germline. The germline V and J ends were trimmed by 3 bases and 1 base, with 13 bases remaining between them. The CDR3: CASSDSRVNSGNTIYF. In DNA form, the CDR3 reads TGTGCCAGCAGTGATTCCAGGGTGAATTCTGGAAACACCATATATTTT. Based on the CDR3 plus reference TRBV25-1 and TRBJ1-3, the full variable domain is EADIYQTPRYLVIGTGKKITLECSQTMGHDKMYWYQQDPGMELHLIHYSYGVNSTEKGDLSSESTVSRIRTEHFPLTLESARPSHTSQYLCASSDSRVNSGNTIYFGEGSWLTVV.

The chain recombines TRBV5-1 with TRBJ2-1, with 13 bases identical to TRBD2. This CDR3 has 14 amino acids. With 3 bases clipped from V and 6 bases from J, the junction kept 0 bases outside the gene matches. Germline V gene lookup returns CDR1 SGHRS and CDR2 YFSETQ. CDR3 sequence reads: CASSWTSGSNEQFF. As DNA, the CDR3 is TGCGCCAGCAGCTGGACTAGCGGGAGCAATGAGCAGTTCTTC.

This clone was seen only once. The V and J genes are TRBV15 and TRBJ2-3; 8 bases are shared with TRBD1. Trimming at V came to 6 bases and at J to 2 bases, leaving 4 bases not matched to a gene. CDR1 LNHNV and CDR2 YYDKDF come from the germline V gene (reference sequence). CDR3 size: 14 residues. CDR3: CATRTTGDTDTQYF. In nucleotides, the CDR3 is TGTGCCACCAGAACGACAGGGGACACAGATACGCAGTATTTT.

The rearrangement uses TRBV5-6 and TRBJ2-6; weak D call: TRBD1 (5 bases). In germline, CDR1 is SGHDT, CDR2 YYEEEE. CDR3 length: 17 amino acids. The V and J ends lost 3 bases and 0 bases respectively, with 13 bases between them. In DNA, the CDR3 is TGTGCCAGCAGCTCGGCGACAGTGCCCTCTGGGGCCAACGTCCTGACTTTC. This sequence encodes CASSSATVPSGANVLTF.

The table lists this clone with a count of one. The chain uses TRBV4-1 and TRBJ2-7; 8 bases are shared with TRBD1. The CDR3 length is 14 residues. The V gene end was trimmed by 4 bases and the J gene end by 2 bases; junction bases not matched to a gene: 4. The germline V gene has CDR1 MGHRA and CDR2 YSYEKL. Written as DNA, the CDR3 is TGCGCCAGCAGCCGCTCGGGACAGGCCTACGAGCAGTACTTC. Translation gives CASSRSGQAYEQYF.

CDR3 in DNA: TGTGCCAGCTGGTCAGGGGGGTGGCCAGATACGCAGTATTTT. Translated: CASWSGGWPDTQYF. V is TRBV11-1 and J is TRBJ2-3, with D possibly TRBD1 on 7 matching bases. The V end was cut by 8 bases, the J end by 4 bases, with 16 bases between. CDR3 length: 14 residues. The germline V gene encodes CDR1 SGHAT and CDR2 FQDESV (reference sequence).

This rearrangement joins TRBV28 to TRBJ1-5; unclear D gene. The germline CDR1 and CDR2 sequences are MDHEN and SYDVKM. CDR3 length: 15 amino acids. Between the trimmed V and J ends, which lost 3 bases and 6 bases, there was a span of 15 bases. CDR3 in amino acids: CASSLVGLRGQPQHF. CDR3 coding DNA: TGTGCCAGCAGTTTGGTGGGTCTTCGGGGTCAGCCCCAGCATTTT.

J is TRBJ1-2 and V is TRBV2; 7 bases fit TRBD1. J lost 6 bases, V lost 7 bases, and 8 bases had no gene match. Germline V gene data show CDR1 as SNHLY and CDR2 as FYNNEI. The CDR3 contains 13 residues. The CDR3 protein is CASNKQGFDGYTF. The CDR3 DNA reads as TGTGCCAGCAATAAACAGGGGTTTGATGGCTACACCTTC.

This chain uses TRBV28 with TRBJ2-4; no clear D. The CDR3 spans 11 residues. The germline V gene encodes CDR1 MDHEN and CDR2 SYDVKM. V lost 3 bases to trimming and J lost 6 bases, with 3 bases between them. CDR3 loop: CASSFVNIQYF. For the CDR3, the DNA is TGTGCCAGCAGTTTCGTAAACATTCAGTACTTC.

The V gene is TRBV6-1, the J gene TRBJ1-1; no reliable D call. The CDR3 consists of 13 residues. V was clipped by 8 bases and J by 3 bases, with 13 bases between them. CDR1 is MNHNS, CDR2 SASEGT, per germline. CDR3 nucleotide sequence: TGTGCCAGCGGATTTAACGGGTACACTGAAGCTTTCTTT. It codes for CASGFNGYTEAFF.

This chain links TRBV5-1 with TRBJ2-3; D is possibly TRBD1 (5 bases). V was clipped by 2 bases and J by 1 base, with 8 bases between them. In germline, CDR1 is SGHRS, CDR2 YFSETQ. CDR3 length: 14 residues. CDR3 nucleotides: TGCGCCAGCAGCTTCCAGGGCGGCACAGATACGCAGTATTTT. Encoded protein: CASSFQGGTDTQYF.